This entry lists 5 T cell receptor beta chains sequenced from one sample in a study of cytomegalovirus exposure and HLA in healthy donors. TCRdb's table, derived via immunoSEQ multiplex PCR, lists solely in-frame clones and lacks some. The sample carries about 150,000 clones, roughly 86% recorded once. Sequenced material: PBMCs. Every receptor here comes from a human donor in good health.

This clone appeared once. The chain has TRBV5-1 and TRBJ2-3; perhaps TRBD2 as D (7 bases). Germline CDR1 SGHRS, CDR2 YFSETQ. This CDR3 spans 14 amino acids. V was clipped by 10 bases and J by 5 bases, with 20 bases between them. The CDR3 spells CASEGGGMGDTQYF. In DNA form, the CDR3 reads TGCGCCTCCGAGGGCGGGGGCATGGGAGATACGCAGTATTTT.

The rearrangement links TRBV7-8 to TRBJ2-2, with 7 nucleotides matching TRBD2. CDR1 and CDR2 (germline): SGHVS, FQNEAQ. The CDR3 contains 15 residues. V lost 5 bases and J lost 9; bases outside the gene matches: 12. CDR3 nucleotides: TGTGCCAGCAGCCAGCGGCGGGAGCCCTTCCGGGAGCTGTTTTTT. It translates to CASSQRREPFRELFF. The full variable domain, rest sourced from reference TRBV7-8 and TRBJ2-2, is GAGVSQSPRYKVAKRGQDVALRCDPISGHVSLFWYQQALGQGPEFLTYFQNEAQLDKSGLPSDRFFAERPEGSVSTLKIQRTQQEDSAVYLCASSQRREPFRELFFGEGSRLTVL.

This chain links TRBV5-1 with TRBJ2-5; D possibly corresponds to TRBD1 (5 bases). CDR1 and CDR2 from the germline V gene are SGHRS and YFSETQ. V was trimmed by 3 bases and J by 5 bases, leaving 14 bases between them. The CDR3 consists of 14 residues. This CDR3 reads CASSYGTGLETQYF. CDR3 DNA sequence: TGCGCCAGCAGCTATGGTACAGGTTTGGAGACCCAGTACTTC.

The gene calls are TRBV30 and TRBJ1-5; D gene ambiguous. This CDR3 region has 13 residues. Germline CDR1 is GTSNPN and CDR2 is SVGIG (reference sequence). Trimming removed 2 bases at V and 1 base at J, with 6 bases between. The CDR3 region is CAWSPESNQPQHF. CDR3 bases: TGTGCCTGGAGTCCAGAAAGCAATCAGCCCCAGCATTTT.

The J gene is TRBJ1-1, the V gene TRBV10-3; D is perhaps TRBD1 (5 bases). V was pared by 8 bases and J by 0 bases, with 10 bases between. Germline V gene lookup returns CDR1 ENHRY and CDR2 SYGVKD. This CDR3 contains 13 residues. The CDR3 is CAIRQGMNTEAFF. The CDR3 nucleotides read TGTGCCATCCGGCAGGGAATGAACACTGAAGCTTTCTTT.